This TCR beta chain emerged from a study of blood T cell repertoires in COVID-19. TCRdb's table, derived via immunoSEQ multiplex PCR, lists solely in-frame clones and lacks some. The table records around 59,000 clones, around 80% of them present only once. This CDR3 contains 11 residues. Germline values: CDR1 DFQATT, CDR2 SNEGSKA (reference sequence). V was cut by 0 bases and J by 7 bases, with 6 bases left in between. This sequence joins TRBV20-1 and TRBJ1-1; D is ambiguous. This TCR was recovered from a man in his 60s with acute or convalescent COVID-19. Sequenced: peripheral blood. CDR3 bases: TGCAGTGCTAGAGATCAAATTGAAGCTTTCTTT. Translation: CSARDQIEAFF.